The clone carrying this T cell receptor beta chain came up many times. Its antigen is as yet unknown. TCRdb reanalysed the 5' RACE reads using MiXCR and keeps one entry per CDR3 protein. The data contain under 300,000 distinct CDR3 sequences, 10% to 13% of them singletons. These data originate in a study of CD8 T cells in ankylosing spondylitis. Points from the study as a whole: In synovial fluid and blood from reactive arthritis, some motif variants were previously reported. Clones linked to disease were reported to show significant enrichment in matched ankylosing spondylitis synovial fluid. About 8 highly homologous variants formed a TCR beta motif that appeared characteristic of ankylosing spondylitis blood.

With 3 bases removed from V and 1 base from J, the gap between germline ends came to 6 bases. From germline, CDR1 is SNHLY and CDR2 FYNNEI. The CDR3 has 13 amino acids. Sequencing input: blood, either unsorted or a sorted T cell fraction (not recorded which). The chain employs TRBV2 and TRBJ1-1; D call uncertain. The source of this sequence is a male donor with ankylosing spondylitis or in good health (not recorded which). The CDR3 bases are TGTGCCAGCAGTGAGGCACCGAACACTGAAGCTTTCTTT. As protein: CASSEAPNTEAFF.